This TCR beta chain came from a study of shared clonotypes between healthy human individuals (TCRdb year 2020). Broadly, across the study: A few men and two women, aged 18 to 49 years, made up the cohort. For each donor, CD4 naive and CD4 memory were each run on three plates, CD8 naive on two plates, and CD8 memory on one plate. To increase sequencing depth and limit assay-specific biases, different laboratories used diverse techniques to prepare libraries and sequence TCR repertoires. To estimate repertoire size and how much clonotype sharing occurs between individuals, the study deeply sequenced the blood TCR repertoires of roughly 5 healthy adults. Between about 0.94 and 8.9 billion PBMCs per donor were obtained by leukapheresis.

Paper-wide results and their limitations: Compared with non-shared clonotypes, clonotypes shared by all four sorted-subset donors had higher generation probabilities. Sampling was restricted to blood, and TCR repertoires in tissues likely differ from the TCR repertoires found in blood. Incomplete sequencing was indicated by rarefaction of sorted-subset datasets, despite the large sequencing depth. Based on pairwise subsampling, the degree of clonotype sharing among donors was expected to be affected by sequencing depth. About 5% of naive CD4, approximately 3.7% of naive CD8, about 2.1% of memory CD4, and less than 0.45% of memory CD8 clonotypes were shared across several donors. Naive subsets generally had larger estimated clonotype richness than memory subsets. The small number of donors limited the genetic and exposure-history diversity represented.

CD8 naive samples were obtained by positive selection for CCR7 among CD45RO-negative cells, yielding a CD45RA+CCR7+ population from which TemRA cells were excluded. The donors were healthy, HIV-negative adults with no recently reported acute infections or vaccinations. Every donor was a Caucasian adult living in Nashville, Tennessee, USA. Blood was collected by leukapheresis, and PBMCs were isolated by Ficoll-Histopaque density gradient centrifugation and then cryopreserved in liquid nitrogen vapor phase. Analytical flow cytometry was used to check the purity and quantity of each magnetically sorted T cell population. From each sorted fraction, genomic DNA was isolated and quantified by UV absorbance on a Nanodrop 2000c. Reading the germline V gene gives CDR1 MNHNS and CDR2 SASEGT. The trim is 8 bases for V and 5 bases for J, with a gap of 12 bases between the germline ends. The CDR3 measures 13 amino acids from cysteine to phenylalanine. Only the CDR3 part of the read is kept: 39 bases, read in frame from the first base.

TCR CDR3 regions were amplified from genomic DNA by multiplex PCR using the deep immunoSEQ assay. For each cell subset, the extracted genomic DNA was distributed evenly across all wells of several immunoSEQ 96-well plates, and each plate served as one replicate. For sorted subsets, around 200 ng genomic DNA, equal to 30,000 to 35,000 T cell genomes, was loaded into each replicate PCR. The purified libraries were quantified using a Qubit 3.0 fluorometer, sized with a Bioanalyzer 2100, and then quantified again using the KAPA Library Quantification kit. A separate single-read 150-cycle Illumina NextSeq 550 flow cell was used to sequence each immunoSEQ 96-well plate. In the original analysis: Because the immunoSEQ output held only junctional sequences and lacked quality scores, the filtering could not match the filtering applied to full-length reads. To assign V/J genes and CDR3, sequences were annotated against IMGT germline references using PyIR, a Python wrapper for IgBLAST v1.9. Reads were removed for weak V/J assignments (E-value above 1e-6), missing CDR3, stop codons, out-of-frame junctions, or ambiguous translated residues. V3J clonotypes were defined by identical inferred V gene, J gene, and CDR3 amino acid sequence. Percentage overlap between repertoires was computed as shared unique clonotypes divided by the size of the smaller repertoire. RTK rarefaction, the Chao1 estimator, and Recon v2.1 estimates of unobserved clonotypes were used to assess repertoire richness. For all TCRbeta clonotypes obtained by the gDNA method from a few donors, generation probabilities were computed with OLGA. Imported from immuneACCESS, the table was reduced by TCRdb to in-frame sequences with V and J called. These copies leave out some clones; in studies compared against another copy, an unresolved V gene accounts for under half, and the cause of the remainder is not known. V, J and clone size derive from that table, while D and trimming were established from the DNA sequence. The sample table shows about 2.1 million clones, and roughly 95% are seen once. Roughly 1.7% of the sample is in the top ten clones.

As regards this clone: Its antigen is not yet known. One base away there is no much larger clone; base qualities are not given.

The chain was built from TRBV6-1 and TRBJ2-2, with a weak D call of TRBD1 (6 bases match). The sequenced material came from naive CD8+ T cells from PBMCs. The cell subset or site label on this specimen signifies: CD45RA+CCR7+. The receptor's source is a man younger than 30 in good health. Some clones in this sample may be carry-over from other donors' samples. The CDR3 protein: CASWGPGTGELFF. The sequence in DNA is TGTGCCAGCTGGGGGCCGGGGACCGGGGAGCTGTTTTTT.